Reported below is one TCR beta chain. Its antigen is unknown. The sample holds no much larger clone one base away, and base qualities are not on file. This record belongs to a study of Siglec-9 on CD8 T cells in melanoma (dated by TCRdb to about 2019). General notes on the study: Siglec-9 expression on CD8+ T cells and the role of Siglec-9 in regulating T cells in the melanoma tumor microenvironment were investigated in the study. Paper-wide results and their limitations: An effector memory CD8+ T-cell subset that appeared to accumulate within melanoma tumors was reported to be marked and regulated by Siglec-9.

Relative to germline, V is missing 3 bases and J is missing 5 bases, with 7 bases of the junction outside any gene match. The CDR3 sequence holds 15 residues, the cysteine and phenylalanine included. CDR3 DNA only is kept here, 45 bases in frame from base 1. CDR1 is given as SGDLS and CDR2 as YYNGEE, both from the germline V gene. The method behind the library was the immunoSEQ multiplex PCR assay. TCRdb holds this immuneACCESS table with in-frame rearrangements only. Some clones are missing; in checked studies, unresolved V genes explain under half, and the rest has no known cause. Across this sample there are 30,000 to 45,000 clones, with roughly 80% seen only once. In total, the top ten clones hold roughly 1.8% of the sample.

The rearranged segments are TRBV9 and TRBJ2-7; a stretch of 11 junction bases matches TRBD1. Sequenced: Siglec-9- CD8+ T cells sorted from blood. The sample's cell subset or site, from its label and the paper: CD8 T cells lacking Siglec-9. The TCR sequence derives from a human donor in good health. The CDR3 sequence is CASSAGQGGLDEQYF. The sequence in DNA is TGTGCCAGCAGCGCGGGACAGGGGGGTTTGGACGAGCAGTACTTC.